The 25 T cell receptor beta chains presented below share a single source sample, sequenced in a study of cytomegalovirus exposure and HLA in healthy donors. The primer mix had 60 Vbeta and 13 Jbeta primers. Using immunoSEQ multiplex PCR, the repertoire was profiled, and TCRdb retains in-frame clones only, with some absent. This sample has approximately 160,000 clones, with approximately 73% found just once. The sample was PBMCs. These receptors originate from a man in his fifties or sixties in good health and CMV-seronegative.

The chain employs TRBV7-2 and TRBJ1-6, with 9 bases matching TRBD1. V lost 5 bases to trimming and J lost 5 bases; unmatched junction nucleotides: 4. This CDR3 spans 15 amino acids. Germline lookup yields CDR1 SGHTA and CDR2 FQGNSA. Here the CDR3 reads CASSPGTGNNSPLHF. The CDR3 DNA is TGTGCCAGCAGCCCCGGGACAGGGAATAATTCACCCCTCCACTTT.

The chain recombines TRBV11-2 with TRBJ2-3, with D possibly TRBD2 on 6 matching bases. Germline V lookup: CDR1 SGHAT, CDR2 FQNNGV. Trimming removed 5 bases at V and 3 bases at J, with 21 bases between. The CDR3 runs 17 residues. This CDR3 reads CASSVTYGEGRTDTQYF. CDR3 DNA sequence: TGTGCCAGCAGCGTTACGTACGGCGAAGGGAGGACAGATACGCAGTATTTT.

In DNA, the CDR3 is TGTGCCAGCTCACCGCAGGGCGGAGGCTACACCTTC. This sequence encodes CASSPQGGGYTF. The V gene is TRBV18, the J gene TRBJ1-2; D is possibly TRBD1 (5 bases). Germline lookup yields CDR1 KGHSH and CDR2 LQKENI. The ends were cut back, 3 bases at V and 8 bases at J, with 10 bases in the middle. The CDR3 contains 12 residues.

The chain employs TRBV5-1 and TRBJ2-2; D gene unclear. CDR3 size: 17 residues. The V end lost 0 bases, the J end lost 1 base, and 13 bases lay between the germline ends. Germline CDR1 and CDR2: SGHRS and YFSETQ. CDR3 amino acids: CASSLGGGIVNTGELFF. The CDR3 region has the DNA TGCGCCAGCAGCTTGGGTGGCGGCATAGTGAACACCGGGGAGCTGTTTTTT.

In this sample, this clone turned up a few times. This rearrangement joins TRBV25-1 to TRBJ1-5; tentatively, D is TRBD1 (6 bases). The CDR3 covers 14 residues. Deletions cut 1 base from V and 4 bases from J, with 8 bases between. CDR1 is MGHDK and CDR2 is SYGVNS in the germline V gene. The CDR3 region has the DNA TGTGCCAGCAGTGAATGGGGGCCTAATCAGCCCCAGCATTTT. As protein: CASSEWGPNQPQHF.

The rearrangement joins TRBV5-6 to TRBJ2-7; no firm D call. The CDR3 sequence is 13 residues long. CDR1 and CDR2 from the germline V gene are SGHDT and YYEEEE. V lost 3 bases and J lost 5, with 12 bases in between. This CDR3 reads CASSSVDINEQYF. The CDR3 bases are TGTGCCAGCAGCTCAGTAGACATCAACGAGCAGTACTTC.

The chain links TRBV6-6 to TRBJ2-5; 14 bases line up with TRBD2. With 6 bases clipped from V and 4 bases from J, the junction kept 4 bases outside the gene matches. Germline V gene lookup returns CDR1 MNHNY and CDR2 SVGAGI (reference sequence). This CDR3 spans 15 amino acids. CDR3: CASSQGLAGVETQYF. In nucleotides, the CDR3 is TGTGCCAGCAGCCAGGGACTAGCGGGGGTAGAGACCCAGTACTTC.

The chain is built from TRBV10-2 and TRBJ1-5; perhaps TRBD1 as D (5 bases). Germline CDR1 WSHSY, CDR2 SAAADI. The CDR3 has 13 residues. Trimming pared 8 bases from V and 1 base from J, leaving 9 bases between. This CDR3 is CASGQGSNQPQHF. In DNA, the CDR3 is TGCGCCAGCGGACAAGGAAGCAATCAGCCCCAGCATTTT.

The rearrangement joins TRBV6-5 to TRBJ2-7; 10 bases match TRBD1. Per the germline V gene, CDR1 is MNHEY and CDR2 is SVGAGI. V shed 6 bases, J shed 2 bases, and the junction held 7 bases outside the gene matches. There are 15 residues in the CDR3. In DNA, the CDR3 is TGTGCCAGCAGCTCGGACAGGGGGATAACCTACGAGCAGTACTTC. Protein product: CASSSDRGITYEQYF.

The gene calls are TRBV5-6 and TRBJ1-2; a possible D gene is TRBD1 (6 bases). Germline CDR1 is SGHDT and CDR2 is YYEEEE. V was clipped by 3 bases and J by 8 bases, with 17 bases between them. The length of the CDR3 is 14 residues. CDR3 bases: TGTGCCAGCAGCTCACGGGGGGGCGCGGAAGGCTACACCTTC. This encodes CASSSRGGAEGYTF.

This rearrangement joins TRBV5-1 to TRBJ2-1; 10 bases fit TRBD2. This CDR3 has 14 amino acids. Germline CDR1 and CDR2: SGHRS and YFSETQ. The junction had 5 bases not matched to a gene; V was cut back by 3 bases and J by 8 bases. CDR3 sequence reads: CASSSSGGGHEQFF. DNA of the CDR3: TGCGCCAGCAGCTCGAGCGGGGGGGGCCATGAGCAGTTCTTC.

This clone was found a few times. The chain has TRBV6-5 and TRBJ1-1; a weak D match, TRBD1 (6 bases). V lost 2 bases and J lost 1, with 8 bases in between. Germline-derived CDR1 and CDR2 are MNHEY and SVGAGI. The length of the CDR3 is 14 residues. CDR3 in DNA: TGTGCCAGCAGTTACGTACAGGGGAACACTGAAGCTTTCTTT. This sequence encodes CASSYVQGNTEAFF.

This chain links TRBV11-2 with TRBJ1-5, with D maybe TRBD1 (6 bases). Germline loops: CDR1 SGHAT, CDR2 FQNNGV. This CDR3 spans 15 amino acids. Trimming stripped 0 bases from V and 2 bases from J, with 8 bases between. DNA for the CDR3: TGTGCCAGCAGCTTAGAGGGGGCTGGCAATCAGCCCCAGCATTTT. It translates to CASSLEGAGNQPQHF.

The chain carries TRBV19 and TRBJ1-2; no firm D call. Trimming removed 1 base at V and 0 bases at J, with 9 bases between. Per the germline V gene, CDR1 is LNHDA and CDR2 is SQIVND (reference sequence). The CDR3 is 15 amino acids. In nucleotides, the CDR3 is TGTGCCAGTAGTATAGGTGCAACTACTAACTATGGCTACACCTTC. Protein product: CASSIGATTNYGYTF. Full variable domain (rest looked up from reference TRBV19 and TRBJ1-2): DGGITQSPKYLFRKEGQNVTLSCEQNLNHDAMYWYRQDPGQGLRLIYYSQIVNDFQKGDIAEGYSVSREKKESFPLTVTSAQKNPTAFYLCASSIGATTNYGYTFGSGTRLTVV.

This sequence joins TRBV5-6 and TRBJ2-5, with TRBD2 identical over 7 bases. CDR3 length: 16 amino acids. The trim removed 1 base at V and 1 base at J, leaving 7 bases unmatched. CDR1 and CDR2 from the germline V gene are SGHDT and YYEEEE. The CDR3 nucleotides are TGTGCCAGCAGCTTGCTGGGCGGGGGTGTCCAAGAGACCCAGTACTTC. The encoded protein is CASSLLGGGVQETQYF.

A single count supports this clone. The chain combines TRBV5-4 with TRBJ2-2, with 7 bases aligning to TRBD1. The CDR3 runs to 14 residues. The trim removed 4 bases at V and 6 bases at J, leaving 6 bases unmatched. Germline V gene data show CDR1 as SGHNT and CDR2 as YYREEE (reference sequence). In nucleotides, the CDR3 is TGTGCCAGCAGCATAGCTGACAGGGCCGGGGAGCTGTTTTTT. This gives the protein CASSIADRAGELFF.

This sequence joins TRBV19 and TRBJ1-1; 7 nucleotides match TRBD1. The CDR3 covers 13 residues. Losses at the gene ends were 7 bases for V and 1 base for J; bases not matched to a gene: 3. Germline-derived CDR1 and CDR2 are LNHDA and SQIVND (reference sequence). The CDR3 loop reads CASTDRPNTEAFF. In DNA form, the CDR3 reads TGTGCCAGTACGGACAGGCCGAACACTGAAGCTTTCTTT.

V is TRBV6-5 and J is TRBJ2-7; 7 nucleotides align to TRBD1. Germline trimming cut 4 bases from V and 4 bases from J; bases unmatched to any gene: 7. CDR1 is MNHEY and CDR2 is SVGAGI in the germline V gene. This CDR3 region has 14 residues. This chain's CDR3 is CASSLTGASYEQYF. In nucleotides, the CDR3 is TGTGCCAGCAGTTTAACAGGGGCTTCATACGAGCAGTACTTC.

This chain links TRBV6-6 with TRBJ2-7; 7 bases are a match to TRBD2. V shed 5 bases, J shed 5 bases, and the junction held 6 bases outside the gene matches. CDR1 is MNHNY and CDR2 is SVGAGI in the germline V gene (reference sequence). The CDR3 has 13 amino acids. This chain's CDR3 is CASSETSKNEQYF. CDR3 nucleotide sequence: TGTGCCAGCAGTGAGACTAGCAAAAACGAGCAGTACTTC.

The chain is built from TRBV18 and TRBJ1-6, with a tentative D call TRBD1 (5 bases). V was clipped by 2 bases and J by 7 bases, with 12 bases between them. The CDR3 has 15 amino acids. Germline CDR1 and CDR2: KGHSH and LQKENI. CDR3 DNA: TGTGCCAGCTCACCAGCCGCAGGGTCAAATTCACCCCTCCACTTT. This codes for CASSPAAGSNSPLHF.

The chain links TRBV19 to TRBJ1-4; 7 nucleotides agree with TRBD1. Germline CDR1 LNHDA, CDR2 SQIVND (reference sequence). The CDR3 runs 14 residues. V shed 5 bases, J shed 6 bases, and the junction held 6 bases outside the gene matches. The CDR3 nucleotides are TGTGCCAGTAGTCAGGACAGGTGGGATGAAAAACTGTTTTTT. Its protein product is CASSQDRWDEKLFF.

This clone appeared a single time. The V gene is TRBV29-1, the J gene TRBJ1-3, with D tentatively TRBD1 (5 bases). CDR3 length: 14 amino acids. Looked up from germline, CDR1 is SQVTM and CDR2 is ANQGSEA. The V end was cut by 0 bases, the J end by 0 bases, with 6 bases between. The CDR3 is CSVEDDSSGNTIYF. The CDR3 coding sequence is TGCAGCGTTGAAGATGACAGCTCTGGAAACACCATATATTTT.

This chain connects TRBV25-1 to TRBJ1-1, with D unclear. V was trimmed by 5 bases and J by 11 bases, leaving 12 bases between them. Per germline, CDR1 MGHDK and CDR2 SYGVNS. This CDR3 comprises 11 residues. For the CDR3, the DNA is TGTGCCAGCAGTTTCACATCGCGGGCTTTCTTT. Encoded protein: CASSFTSRAFF.

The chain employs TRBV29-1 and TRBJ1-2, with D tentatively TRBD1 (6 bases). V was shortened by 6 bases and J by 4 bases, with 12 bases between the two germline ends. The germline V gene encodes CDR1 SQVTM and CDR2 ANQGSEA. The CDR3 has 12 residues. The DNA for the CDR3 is TGCAGCGTGGGGGCTGGGGCCTATGGCTACACCTTC. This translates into CSVGAGAYGYTF.

This CDR3 is CASSLGPDNQETQYF. The CDR3 DNA reads TGCGCCAGCAGCTTGGGGCCAGATAACCAAGAGACCCAGTACTTC. The rearrangement joins TRBV5-1 to TRBJ2-5; D unclear. V lost 0 bases and J 0 bases, leaving 9 bases between the germline ends. This CDR3 spans 15 amino acids. CDR1 and CDR2 from the germline V gene are SGHRS and YFSETQ.